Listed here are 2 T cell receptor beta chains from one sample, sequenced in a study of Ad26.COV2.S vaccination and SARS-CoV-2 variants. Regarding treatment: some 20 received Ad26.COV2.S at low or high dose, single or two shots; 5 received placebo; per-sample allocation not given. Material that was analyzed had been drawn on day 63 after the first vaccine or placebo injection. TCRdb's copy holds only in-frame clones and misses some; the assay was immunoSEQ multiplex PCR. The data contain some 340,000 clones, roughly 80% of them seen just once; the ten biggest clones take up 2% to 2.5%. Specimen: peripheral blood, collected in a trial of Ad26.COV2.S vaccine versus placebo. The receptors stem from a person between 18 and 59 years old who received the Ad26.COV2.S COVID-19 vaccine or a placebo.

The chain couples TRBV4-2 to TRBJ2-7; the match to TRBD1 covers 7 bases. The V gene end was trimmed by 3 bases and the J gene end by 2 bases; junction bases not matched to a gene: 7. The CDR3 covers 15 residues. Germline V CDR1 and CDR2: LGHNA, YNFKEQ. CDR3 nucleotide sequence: TGTGCCAGCAGCCACTCCGGGACAGTTGCCTACGAGCAGTACTTC. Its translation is CASSHSGTVAYEQYF.

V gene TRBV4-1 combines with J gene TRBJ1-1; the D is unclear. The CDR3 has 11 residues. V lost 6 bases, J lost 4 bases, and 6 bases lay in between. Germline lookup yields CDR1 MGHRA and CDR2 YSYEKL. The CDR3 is CASRVGTEAFF. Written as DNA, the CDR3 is TGCGCCAGCAGGGTGGGCACTGAAGCTTTCTTT.